This TCR beta chain was identified in a study of blood T cells in healthy people across ages (dated by TCRdb to 2014 to 2015). Context from the whole study: Template switching captured roughly one uniquely barcoded TCR beta cDNA molecule per two T cells in model experiments. The donors were split into four age groups: young (average 16 years), middle-aged (about 40), aged (approximately 60) and long-lived (under 85). To avoid experimental bias, donors of different ages were distributed randomly across sequencing lanes. To track age-related changes in TCR beta repertoire diversity, the study relied on deep sequencing normalized with unique cDNA molecular identifiers. Two additional independent replicas of 1 million unique cDNA reads from the same blood draw were analyzed for two donors (one aged 18 to 29 and one aged 80 or older).

The study at large found these results: As age increased, observed TCR beta diversity per million T cells dropped in a roughly linear way, and a significant reduction was already evident by age 40. Compared with the aged group, the long-lived group had more naive CD4+ T cells, fewer expanded clones and increased TCR diversity, suggesting age selection. Bulk unsorted PBMC profiling prevented conclusive comparison of naive and antigen-experienced compartments. The CMV infection status of donors was not known, potentially confounding age-related changes in expanded clonotypes. Observed TCR beta diversity correlated strongly with the percentage of naive T cells measured by flow cytometry. Estimates of total diversity based on one million sequenced T cells were regarded as lower bounds and as underestimates.

Based on the germline V gene, the CDR1 and CDR2 sequences are WSHSY and SAAADI. At the junction V is shortened by 3 bases and J by 7 bases; bases outside the gene matches: 21. Reading from cysteine to phenylalanine, the CDR3 counts 19 amino acids. Only the CDR3 part of the read is kept: 57 bases, read in frame from the first base. The approximately 39 donors, aged about 6 to 95 years, were systemically healthy Caucasian individuals from Russia. Ten milliliters of peripheral blood were drawn from each donor into EDTA-treated Vacutainer tubes. Ficoll-Paque density-gradient centrifugation was used to isolate PBMCs, with at least 7 million per sample. Total RNA, at least 6 micrograms per sample, was extracted from PBMCs with Trizol reagent. For every donor, flow cytometry on a PBMC aliquot measured the percentage of naive CD45RAhigh/CD27high T cells. The method was 5' RACE. Sequencing relied on an Illumina HiSeq 2500. A second PCR of 7 to 11 cycles was performed with a sample-barcoded 5' primer and a J-beta primer mix. Each TCR beta cDNA molecule received a unique molecular identifier from a template-switch 5' adaptor carrying 12 random nucleotides. Each sample yielded at least 3 million CDR3-containing paired-end reads. First-strand cDNA was synthesized from all RNA with the Mint cDNA synthesis kit, primed by a TRBC-specific oligonucleotide. Following uracil-DNA glycosylase treatment, a first 18-cycle PCR with universal primers M1SS and BC2_uni_R was performed on all cDNA. On the authors' methods: For normalization, 1 million high-quality reads, each with a distinct molecular identifier, were randomly selected from each sample. Instead of being binned into consensus sequences, reads that shared molecular identifiers were thrown out. MiTCR, set to a Q25 quality threshold and the strictest error-elimination algorithm, was used for CDR3 identification, clonotype clustering and error correction. A nonparametric unseen species model with Euler transformation was used to estimate a lower bound on total TCR beta diversity. TCRdb's own reprocessing of the public reads used fastp at Q25 and MiXCR and kept productive beta chains. Duplicate CDR3 protein sequences are folded into a single record with the most common DNA and genes. The V and J calls here are based on TCRdb, not the publication. This sample has roughly 900,000 distinct CDR3 sequences in its table, and less than 35% of those were observed once. The ten largest clones take up approximately 15% of the sample.

Comment on this clonotype: The specificity of this receptor is unknown. No qualities accompany the bases; no much larger clone lies one base away.

The chain is assembled from TRBV10-2 and TRBJ2-1; 7 middle bases align to TRBD2. The sequenced sample consisted of blood. The TCR sequence derives from an elderly woman in good health. The CDR3 reads as follows: CASSDGGLVGGNFGNEQFF. The sequenced DNA: TGCGCCAGCAGTGATGGAGGGTTGGTGGGGGGGAACTTTGGTAATGAGCAGTTCTTC.